This note documents a single T cell receptor beta chain sequence. The ends lost 0 bases at V and 3 bases at J; junction bases unmatched: 5. CDR1 is GTSNPN and CDR2 is SVGIG in the germline V gene (reference sequence). This CDR3 has 15 amino acids. The protocol was immunoSEQ multiplex PCR, while the TCRdb copy is restricted to in-frame clones and leaves out a portion. The sample has around 82,000 clones, about nine tenths seen once. The source of the sample is a study of control samples from healthy donors and cancer patients. The chain joins TRBV30 to TRBJ1-5; TRBD1 matches 7 bases. The source material was blood. This clonotype was sampled from a man aged 50-60 years in good health. CDR3 amino acids: CAWSVGTAYNQPQHF. CDR3 DNA sequence: TGTGCCTGGAGTGTGGGGACAGCGTACAATCAGCCCCAGCATTTT.